These 17 T cell receptor beta chains were all obtained from the same sample, sequenced in a study of blood T cells in healthy people across ages. Primed by a sample-barcoded 5' primer and a J-beta primer mix, a second PCR proceeded for 7 to 11 cycles. TCRdb re-derived calls from the 5' RACE reads in MiXCR, one entry per CDR3 protein. The table shows 1.5 million to 2 million distinct CDR3 sequences, with 25% to 30% occurring only once. Sequencing was carried out using blood. The receptors derive from a woman in her 30s in good health.

This chain joins TRBV20-1 and TRBJ2-1, with TRBD2 matching 9 bases. The germline V gene has CDR1 DFQATT and CDR2 SNEGSKA (reference sequence). Trimming took 2 bases from V and 9 from J; bases not matched to a gene: 8. This CDR3 has 14 residues. CDR3 coding DNA: TGCAGTGCTAGAATTAGCGGGAGTTTAGGTGAGCAGTTCTTC. It specifies CSARISGSLGEQFF.

V is TRBV7-2 and J is TRBJ2-3, with D uncertain. Trimming left V 5 bases short and J 6 bases short, with 15 bases between. Germline lookup yields CDR1 SGHTA and CDR2 FQGNSA. The CDR3 contains 14 residues. The CDR3 here is CASSQNLPSDTQYF. CDR3 nucleotides: TGTGCCAGCAGCCAAAACCTCCCGTCCGATACGCAGTATTTT.

There are a few counts of this clonotype. The chain couples TRBV6-2 or TRBV6-3 to TRBJ2-5; 11 bases map to TRBD2. CDR1 and CDR2 from the germline V gene are MNHEY and SVGEGT. Trimming took 11 bases from V and 0 from J; bases not matched to a gene: 5. The CDR3 runs to 14 residues. CDR3 bases: TGTGCCGGCCGACTAGCGGGGAACCAAGAGACCCAGTACTTC. Amino acid sequence: CAGRLAGNQETQYF.

For the CDR3, the DNA is TGTGCCATCAGTGGGACTAGCGGGCAAGAGACCCAGTTCTTC. Its protein is CAISGTSGQETQFF. The chain links TRBV10-3 to TRBJ2-5; TRBD2 matches 11 bases. The J call may be mistaken, given a closer DNA end match to TRBJ2-1. CDR1 is ENHRY, CDR2 SYGVKD, per germline. This CDR3 has 14 residues.

The chain combines TRBV12-3 or TRBV12-4 with TRBJ1-1; 8 nucleotides align to TRBD1. V lost 3 bases to trimming and J lost 5 bases; unmatched junction nucleotides: 8. The CDR3 is 15 residues long. Here the CDR3 DNA reads TGTGCCAGCAGTTTCCCGGACAGGGTTGCAACTGAAGCTTTCTTT. Translated, it gives CASSFPDRVATEAFF.

J is TRBJ1-4 and V is TRBV7-2, with no clear D. This CDR3 is 13 amino acids long. Looked up from germline, CDR1 is SGHTA and CDR2 is FQGNSA. The V end was cut by 4 bases, the J end by 4 bases, with 7 bases between. The CDR3 DNA is TGTGCCAGCAGCTCCGCCAGTAATGAAAAACTGTTTTTT. Translation gives CASSSASNEKLFF. The whole variable domain, remainder taken from reference TRBV7-2 and TRBJ1-4, is GAGVSQSPSNKVTEKGKDVELRCDPISGHTALYWYRQSLGQGLEFLIYFQGNSAPDKSGLPSDRFSAERTGGSVSTLTIQRTQQEDSAVYLCASSSASNEKLFFGSGTQLSVL.

In this sample, this clonotype turned up a few times. The chain has TRBV10-3 and TRBJ2-1; D possibly corresponds to TRBD2 (6 bases). Deletions cut 3 bases from V and 7 bases from J, with 22 bases between. The length of the CDR3 is 17 residues. CDR1 and CDR2 from the germline V gene are ENHRY and SYGVKD. CDR3 region: CAISETWGGTQGNEQFF. In nucleotides, the CDR3 is TGTGCCATCAGTGAAACGTGGGGAGGAACCCAGGGAAATGAGCAGTTCTTC.

Only a few counts were recorded for this clonotype. The gene calls are TRBV5-1 and TRBJ2-1; 7 nucleotides align to TRBD1. J lost 3 bases, V lost 2 bases, and 5 bases had no gene match. The germline V gene has CDR1 SGHRS and CDR2 YFSETQ. The CDR3 is 15 residues long. The CDR3: CASSFGQEFYNEQFF. CDR3 nucleotides: TGCGCCAGCAGCTTCGGACAGGAATTCTACAATGAGCAGTTCTTC.

The sample holds one count of this clonotype. The V and J genes are TRBV20-1 and TRBJ2-3; 9 nucleotides align to TRBD2. V lost 0 bases to trimming and J lost 5 bases; unmatched junction nucleotides: 12. The CDR3 covers 17 residues. Germline lookup yields CDR1 DFQATT and CDR2 SNEGSKA (reference sequence). The CDR3 loop is CSARDYRGGGIGDTQYF. In nucleotides, the CDR3 is TGCAGTGCTAGAGATTACCGCGGGGGGGGAATTGGAGATACGCAGTATTTT.

This clonotype appeared many times. The gene calls are TRBV7-9 and TRBJ2-5; 8 bases line up with TRBD2. This CDR3 spans 13 amino acids. Per germline, CDR1 SEHNR and CDR2 FQNEAQ (reference sequence). Trimming took 4 bases from V and 2 from J; bases not matched to a gene: 0. The CDR3 here is CASSSSGQETQYF. Written as DNA, the CDR3 is TGTGCCAGCAGCTCTAGCGGGCAAGAGACCCAGTACTTC.

There are many counts of this clonotype. The chain couples TRBV29-1 to TRBJ2-7, with a tentative D call TRBD1 (5 bases). V dropped 7 bases and J dropped 4 bases, with 17 bases sitting between them. Germline V gene sequence: CDR1 SQVTM, CDR2 ANQGSEA. CDR3 length equals 13 residues. CDR3 in amino acids: CSAVLGRTYEQYF. The CDR3, as DNA: TGCAGCGCCGTCCTGGGGCGGACATACGAGCAGTACTTC.

This clonotype was picked up many times. The chain employs TRBV5-5 and TRBJ2-7, with D unclear. The CDR3 loop spans 12 amino acids. V lost 4 bases and J 4 bases, leaving 9 bases between the germline ends. Looked up from germline, CDR1 is SGHKS and CDR2 is YYEKEE (reference sequence). Written as DNA, the CDR3 is TGTGCCAGCAGCCAAACAGAGTACGAGCAGTACTTC. Its translation: CASSQTEYEQYF.

CDR3 DNA: TGTGCCAGCAGTCCTCGGACGGCCTCCGTGAGCTCTGGAAACACCATATATTTT. Translating gives CASSPRTASVSSGNTIYF. J is TRBJ1-3 and V is TRBV6-1; D gene unclear. The V and J ends lost 5 bases and 0 bases respectively, with 20 bases between them. Looked up from germline, CDR1 is MNHNS and CDR2 is SASEGT. The CDR3 spans 18 residues.

This clonotype was seen a single time. A read error is possible here, since a much larger clone lies one base away. V is TRBV20-1 and J is TRBJ2-7, with D possibly being TRBD1 (6 bases). The CDR3 totals 14 residues. Between the trimmed V and J ends, which lost 3 bases and 2 bases, there was a span of 14 bases. Per germline, CDR1 DFQATT and CDR2 SNEGSKA (reference sequence). This CDR3 reads CSASASGQTYEQYV. The CDR3 coding sequence is TGCAGTGCTAGCGCTTCGGGACAAACCTACGAGCAGTACGTC.

A note on this clonotype: One junction end does not reproduce the germline sequence, and a read error may be involved. The chain couples TRBV10-3 to TRBJ2-7; no firm D call. Germline CDR1 is ENHRY and CDR2 is SYGVKD. The CDR3 covers 13 residues. This CDR3 reads CASSENPGRSQYF. In DNA form, the CDR3 reads TGCGCCAGCAGTGAAAACCCAGGTCGGTCCCAGTACTTC.

The chain has TRBV12-3 or TRBV12-4 and TRBJ2-7; 10 positions agree with TRBD2. Losses at the gene ends were 6 bases for V and 4 bases for J; bases not matched to a gene: 12. The CDR3 is made up of 16 amino acids. CDR3 nucleotide sequence: TGTGCCAGCAGCCCCCAGGGAAGCGGGGGGGTATACGAGCAGTACTTC. Translation gives CASSPQGSGGVYEQYF.

In its sample, this clonotype was seen a few times. CDR3 coding DNA: TGTGCCAGCGCTCTTAGGCCGGAGGACAATGAGCAGTTCTTC. It is translated as CASALRPEDNEQFF. This chain joins TRBV6-5 and TRBJ2-1; possibly TRBD2 for D (5 bases). This CDR3 contains 14 residues. Trimming cost V 8 bases and J 5 bases, with 16 bases left between them. Germline V gene data show CDR1 as MNHEY and CDR2 as SVGAGI.